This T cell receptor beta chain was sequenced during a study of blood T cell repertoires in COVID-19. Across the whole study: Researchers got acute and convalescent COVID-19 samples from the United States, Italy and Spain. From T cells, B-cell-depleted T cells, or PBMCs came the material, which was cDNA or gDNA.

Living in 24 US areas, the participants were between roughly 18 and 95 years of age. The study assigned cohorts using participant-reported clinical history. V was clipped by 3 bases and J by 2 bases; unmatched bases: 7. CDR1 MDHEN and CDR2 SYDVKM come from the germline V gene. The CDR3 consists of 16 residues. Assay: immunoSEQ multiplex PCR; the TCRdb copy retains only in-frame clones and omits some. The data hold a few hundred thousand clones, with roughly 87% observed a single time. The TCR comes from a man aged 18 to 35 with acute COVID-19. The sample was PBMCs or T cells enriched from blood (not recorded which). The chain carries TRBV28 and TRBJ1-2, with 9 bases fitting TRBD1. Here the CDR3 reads CASSFLGDRENYGYTF. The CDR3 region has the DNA TGTGCCAGCAGTTTCCTAGGGGACAGGGAAAACTATGGCTACACCTTC.